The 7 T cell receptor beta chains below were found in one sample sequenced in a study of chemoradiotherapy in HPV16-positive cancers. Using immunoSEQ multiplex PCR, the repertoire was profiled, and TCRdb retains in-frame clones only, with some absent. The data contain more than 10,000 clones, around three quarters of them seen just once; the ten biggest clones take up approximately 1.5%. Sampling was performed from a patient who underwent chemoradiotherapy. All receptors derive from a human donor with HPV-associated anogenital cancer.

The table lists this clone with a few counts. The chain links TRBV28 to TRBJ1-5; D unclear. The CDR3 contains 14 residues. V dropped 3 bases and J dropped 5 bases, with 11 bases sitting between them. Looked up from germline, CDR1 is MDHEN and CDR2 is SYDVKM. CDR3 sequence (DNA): TGTGCCAGCAGTTTCACGTCGGAGGATCAGCCCCAGCATTTT. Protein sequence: CASSFTSEDQPQHF. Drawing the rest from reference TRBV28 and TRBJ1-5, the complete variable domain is DVKVTQSSRYLVKRTGEKVFLECVQDMDHENMFWYRQDPGLGLRLIYFSYDVKMKEKGDIPEGYSVSREKKERFSLILESASTNQTSMYLCASSFTSEDQPQHFGDGTRLSIL.

Here the CDR3 DNA reads TGTGCTACAGGGGGCCGGGGGGATCAGCCCCAGCATTTT. Protein: CATGGRGDQPQHF. The chain carries TRBV12-5 and TRBJ1-5, with 8 bases that match TRBD1. The CDR3 covers 13 residues. Germline CDR1 reads LGHNT; CDR2 reads FRNRAP. V lost 10 bases to trimming and J lost 5 bases; unmatched junction nucleotides: 7.

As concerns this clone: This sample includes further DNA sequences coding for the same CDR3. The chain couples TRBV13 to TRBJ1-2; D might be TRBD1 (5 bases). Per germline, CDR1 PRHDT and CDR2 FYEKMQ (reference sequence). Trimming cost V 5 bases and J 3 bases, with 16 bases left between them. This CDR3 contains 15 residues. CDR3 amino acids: CASSLRGQGDYGYTF. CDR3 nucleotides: TGTGCCAGCAGCCTAAGGGGTCAGGGAGACTATGGCTACACCTTC.

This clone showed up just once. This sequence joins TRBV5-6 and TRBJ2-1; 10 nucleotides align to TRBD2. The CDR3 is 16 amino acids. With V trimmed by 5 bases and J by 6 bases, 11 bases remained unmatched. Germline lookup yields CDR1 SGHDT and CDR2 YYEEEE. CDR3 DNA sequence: TGTGCCAGCAGTGACGCCACTAGCGGGGCCCTCAATGAGCAGTTCTTC. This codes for CASSDATSGALNEQFF.

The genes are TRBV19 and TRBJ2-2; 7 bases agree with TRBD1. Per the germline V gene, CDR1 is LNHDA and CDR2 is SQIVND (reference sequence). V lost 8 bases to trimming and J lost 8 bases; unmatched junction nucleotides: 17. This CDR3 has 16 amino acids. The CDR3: CASLLRQGAVAGELFF. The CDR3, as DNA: TGTGCCAGTCTTCTAAGACAGGGAGCAGTCGCAGGGGAGCTGTTTTTT.

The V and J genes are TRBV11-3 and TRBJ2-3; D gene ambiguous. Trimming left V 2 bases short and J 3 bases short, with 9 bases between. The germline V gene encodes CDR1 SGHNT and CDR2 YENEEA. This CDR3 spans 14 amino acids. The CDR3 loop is CASSLNPGTDTQYF. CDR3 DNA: TGTGCCAGCAGCTTAAACCCTGGGACAGATACGCAGTATTTT.

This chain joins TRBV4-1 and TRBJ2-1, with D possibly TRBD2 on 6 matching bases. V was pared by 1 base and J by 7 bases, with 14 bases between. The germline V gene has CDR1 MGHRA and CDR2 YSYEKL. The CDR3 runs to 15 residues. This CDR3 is CASSQARGNKNEQFF. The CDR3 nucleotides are TGCGCCAGCAGCCAAGCTCGGGGGAATAAGAATGAGCAGTTCTTC.